These T cell receptor beta chains were read from a single sample in a study of T cell repertoires in cytomegalovirus infection. From the reads, TCRdb called clonotypes with MiXCR, one entry per CDR3 protein. This table has about 490,000 distinct CDR3 sequences, approximately 16% appearing once. The source material was CD8+ T cells from PBMCs. The receptors stem from a human donor in good health (CMV status not recorded). Some clones in this sample may be carry-over from other donors' samples. Both conserved end residues are part of each CDR3. The D gene is left open where the match is weak.

TRBD2 TRBJ2-7 TRBV14 CASSQGTSGEYPSYEQYF
- TRBJ1-2 TRBV6-6 CASSTQGNGFGYTF
TRBD1 TRBJ2-4 TRBV10-3 CATGQGGYDIQYF
- TRBJ2-7 TRBV28 CASSLFQGPSYEQYF
- TRBJ1-1 TRBV12-3/TRBV12-4 CASSLDGQVNTEAFF
- TRBJ1-5 TRBV24-1 CATSDGRVGNQPQHF
TRBD2 TRBJ2-1 TRBV5-4 CASSDPPQRGGVDEQFF
- TRBJ2-7 TRBV7-9 CASSLKSYEQYF
- TRBJ2-3 TRBV9 CASSHPTAKNRASTDTQYF
- TRBJ2-7 TRBV27 CASSTNPRVLEQYF
- TRBJ2-7 TRBV19 CASSIGVGVSYEQYF
TRBD2 TRBJ2-1 TRBV4-1 CASSQPGLDNEQFF
- TRBJ2-1 TRBV5-6 CASSLGRSGYEQFF
- TRBJ2-4 TRBV5-6 CASSRPPGFKNIQYF
TRBD1 TRBJ2-7 TRBV7-9 CASSLVWGTATYEQYF
- TRBJ1-1 TRBV7-9 CASRQQNTEAFF
- TRBJ2-1 TRBV4-1 CASSQGPFAFF
- TRBJ1-1 TRBV5-6 CASSLPYYDTEAFF
- TRBJ2-2 TRBV30 CAWTGVGTGELFF
TRBD1 TRBJ2-6 TRBV19 CASSSDREGLSGANVLTF
TRBD2 TRBJ2-7 TRBV9 CASSVGSETGTSFYEQYF
- TRBJ2-4 TRBV12-3/TRBV12-4 CASSPSSVRSLGKNIQYF
- TRBJ2-1 TRBV7-9 CASMGTPNGNEQFF
- TRBJ1-5 TRBV10-3 CAISESPQPQHF
- TRBJ2-7 TRBV5-1 CASSFSTGTSYEQYF
TRBD1 TRBJ1-1 TRBV19 CASSTPGTVVGAFF
- TRBJ1-4 TRBV5-6 CASSAGGFEKLFF
- TRBJ1-1 TRBV5-4 CASSYTGQNTEAFF
- TRBJ2-5 TRBV12-3/TRBV12-4 CASSLRRFETQYF
- TRBJ2-1 TRBV2 CASAPPSLFSYNEQFF
- TRBJ1-1 TRBV5-6 CASSYDVTNTEAFF
- TRBJ1-2 TRBV7-9 CASSLGRPAEYGYTF
TRBD2 TRBJ2-5 TRBV11-1 CASSLRTSPRAGQETQYF
- TRBJ2-5 TRBV7-3 CASSLTGPGETQYF
TRBD1 TRBJ2-5 TRBV28 CASSSRDRPNQETQYF
TRBD2 TRBJ2-1 TRBV7-6 CASSLVAGRVDEQFF
- TRBJ1-2 TRBV19 CASSILGDLNYGYTF
TRBD1 TRBJ2-2 TRBV20-1 CSARLTGGGTGELFF
- TRBJ2-5 TRBV7-8 CASSSPGLQETQYF
TRBD1 TRBJ2-4 TRBV7-9 CASSSQGQRDIQYF
- TRBJ1-1 TRBV7-3 CASSHRRSLNTEAFF
- TRBJ1-4 TRBV7-9 CASSPASTNEKLFF
- TRBJ2-3 TRBV5-1 CASSLADTNTDTQYF
- TRBJ2-5 TRBV28 CASSPTSGTPYQETQYF
TRBD2 TRBJ2-7 TRBV27 CASRVRAAERESYEQYF
- TRBJ1-1 TRBV7-3 CASSWGLMNTEAFF
- TRBJ1-2 TRBV27 CASSPSPTGRYGYTF
- TRBJ2-7 TRBV7-3 CASSLRTTITSLEQYF
- TRBJ2-4 TRBV3-1 CASIDRELDIQYF
- TRBJ2-6 TRBV7-6 CASSSFTGSGANVLTF
- TRBJ2-7 TRBV4-1 CASSQETGSSYEQYF
- TRBJ2-2 TRBV28 CASEDTGELFF
TRBD1 TRBJ1-6 TRBV27 CASSLTGGTGGVNSPLHF
TRBD2 TRBJ2-1 TRBV3-1 CASSRDLSSGRGNEQFF
TRBD2 TRBJ2-7 TRBV5-5 CASSFTIREGLYEQYF
- TRBJ2-1 TRBV12-3/TRBV12-4 CASRTSFQYNEQFF
- TRBJ1-1 TRBV6-1 CASRGLGLGDRTEAFF
- TRBJ2-4 TRBV5-5 CASRPSENIQYF